One sample yielded the 20 T cell receptor beta chains listed below, sequenced in a study of blood T cell repertoires in COVID-19. The table came from immunoSEQ multiplex PCR; TCRdb's copy has only in-frame clones and leaves some out. Among about 140,000 clones listed, 80% to 90% were seen once. Sequencing used peripheral blood. These receptors originate from a woman aged 50 to 60 with acute or convalescent COVID-19.

The genes are TRBV7-2 and TRBJ2-7, with a possible D match to TRBD1 (5 bases). The length of the CDR3 is 15 residues. Germline CDR1 reads SGHTA; CDR2 reads FQGNSA. Trimming removed 5 bases from V and 2 bases from J, with 16 bases in between. The DNA for the CDR3 is TGTGCCAGCAGCCGGAGTTCAGGGAACCCCTACGAGCAGTACTTC. It translates to CASSRSSGNPYEQYF.

Comments on this clone: An end of the junction differs from the germline gene, which may be a read error. The chain is built from TRBV7-7 and TRBJ2-3; D might be TRBD1 (6 bases). Germline CDR1 is SSHAT and CDR2 is FNYEAQ (reference sequence). The length of the CDR3 is 13 residues. CDR3 sequence: CASSFAGADTQYF. CDR3 in DNA: TGTGCTAGCAGCTTCGCAGGGGCAGATACGCAGTATTTT.

The V gene is TRBV6-1, the J gene TRBJ2-2, with unresolved D. The CDR3 is made up of 14 amino acids. Trimming left V 2 bases short and J 7 bases short, with 11 bases between. Germline CDR1 and CDR2: MNHNS and SASEGT. CDR3 sequence reads: CASSELSVGGELFF. DNA for the CDR3: TGTGCCAGCAGTGAACTCAGCGTCGGCGGGGAGCTGTTTTTT.

The chain recombines TRBV6-5 with TRBJ1-3; no definite D call. Germline V gene data show CDR1 as MNHEY and CDR2 as SVGAGI. CDR3 size: 15 residues. V lost 0 bases to trimming and J lost 8 bases, with 14 bases between them. DNA for the CDR3: TGTGCCAGCAGTTACTCGATGGGAGGTGTGGACACCATATATTTT. As protein: CASSYSMGGVDTIYF.

The chain is built from TRBV6-6 and TRBJ2-5, with 10 bases that match TRBD2. This CDR3 is 15 amino acids long. V shed 0 bases and J 6 bases; nucleotides not matched to a gene: 4. The V gene's germline CDR1 is MNHNY and CDR2 SVGAGI (reference sequence). CDR3 bases: TGTGCCAGCAGTTACTCAAGCGGGGGGGAACAGACCCAGTACTTC. This sequence encodes CASSYSSGGEQTQYF.

The chain combines TRBV29-1 with TRBJ1-3; D not resolved. There are 14 residues in the CDR3. CDR1 and CDR2 from the germline V gene are SQVTM and ANQGSEA. The CDR3 spells CRWVREHSGNTIYF. CDR3 DNA: TGCAGGTGGGTGCGGGAGCACTCTGGAAACACCATATATTTT.

V usage is TRBV19 and J usage is TRBJ2-3; the match to TRBD1 covers 7 bases. This CDR3 has 14 residues. Looked up from germline, CDR1 is LNHDA and CDR2 is SQIVND (reference sequence). V shed 5 bases, J shed 3 bases, and the junction held 5 bases outside the gene matches. CDR3 protein: CASSLTGLTDTQYF. The CDR3 DNA sequence: TGTGCCAGTAGTCTGACAGGGTTGACAGATACGCAGTATTTT.

The chain has TRBV10-3 and TRBJ2-1; TRBD2 aligns across 16 bases. Germline CDR1 is ENHRY and CDR2 is SYGVKD. The V and J ends lost 7 bases and 7 bases, in that order; junction bases with no gene match: 10. CDR3 length: 17 amino acids. In nucleotides, the CDR3 is TGTGCCATCACCCCCTCAGGGACTAGCGGGGGGGCGAATGAGCAGTTCTTC. It translates to CAITPSGTSGGANEQFF.

The chain couples TRBV24-1 to TRBJ1-2; D may be TRBD1 (5 bases). The CDR3 covers 13 residues. Per germline, CDR1 KGHDR and CDR2 SFDVKD. V lost 4 bases and J lost 6, with 11 bases in between. The chain's CDR3 is CATSERTGDGYTF. The CDR3 DNA follows: TGTGCCACCAGTGAGCGTACGGGGGATGGCTACACCTTC.

The chain carries TRBV27 and TRBJ2-1; 8 bases line up with TRBD1. The CDR3 is 15 amino acids. Germline V lookup: CDR1 MNHEY, CDR2 SMNVEV (reference sequence). The ends lost 0 bases at V and 4 bases at J; junction bases unmatched: 2. The CDR3 DNA is TGTGCCAGCAGTTTATCTAGGACAGGGTACAATGAGCAGTTCTTC. This encodes CASSLSRTGYNEQFF.

This clone was picked up one time. This chain joins TRBV7-9 and TRBJ2-3; TRBD1 matches 7 bases. The CDR3 has 14 residues. Trimming removed 10 bases from V and 0 bases from J; junction bases left unmatched: 7. Germline V gives CDR1 SEHNR, CDR2 FQNEAQ (reference sequence). The CDR3 DNA sequence: TGTGCCACCATACAGGGGTCTAGCACAGATACGCAGTATTTT. Translating gives CATIQGSSTDTQYF.

This clone was picked up one time. The same CDR3 arises from other DNA sequences in this sample as well. The chain is built from TRBV4-1 and TRBJ1-4, with D possibly matching TRBD1 (5 bases). V lost 4 bases, J lost 7 bases, and 7 bases lay in between. Germline V CDR1 and CDR2: MGHRA, YSYEKL. The CDR3 has 12 residues. CDR3 nucleotide sequence: TGCGCCAGCAGCCTTACAGGTGAAAAACTGTTTTTT. This gives the protein CASSLTGEKLFF.

This chain links TRBV11-3 with TRBJ2-7, with D possibly being TRBD2 (6 bases). The V gene's germline CDR1 is SGHNT and CDR2 YENEEA. This CDR3 spans 15 amino acids. V lost 0 bases and J lost 2, with 11 bases in between. This CDR3 is CASSLDQGGPYEQYF. Here the CDR3 DNA reads TGTGCCAGCAGCTTAGATCAGGGAGGACCCTACGAGCAGTACTTC.

This chain joins TRBV27 and TRBJ2-7, with 7 positions matching TRBD2. Germline loops: CDR1 MNHEY, CDR2 SMNVEV (reference sequence). After removal of 4 bases from V and 1 base from J, the junction contained 4 bases not matched to a gene. The CDR3 sequence is 14 residues long. CDR3 protein: CASSWGGPSYEQYF. The CDR3 nucleotides are TGTGCCAGCAGTTGGGGGGGTCCGTCCTACGAGCAGTACTTC.

This clone has more than one count but fewer than ten. V is TRBV3-1 (or the pseudogene TRBV3-2) and J is TRBJ1-2; D not certain. Trimming left V 2 bases short and J 2 bases short, with 6 bases between. This CDR3 has 13 amino acids. The V gene's germline CDR1 is LGHDT and CDR2 YNNKEL (reference sequence). Here the CDR3 DNA reads TGTGCCAGCAGCCAATCCGTGAACTATGGCTACACCTTC. It is translated as CASSQSVNYGYTF.

The chain is built from TRBV9 and TRBJ2-1; TRBD1 agrees at 7 bases. Germline CDR1 SGDLS, CDR2 YYNGEE. With V trimmed by 4 bases and J by 15 bases, 13 bases remained unmatched. The length of the CDR3 is 13 residues. The CDR3: CASSPKPGGPTFF. DNA of the CDR3: TGTGCCAGCAGCCCGAAACCAGGGGGACCCACGTTCTTC.

The J gene is TRBJ1-1, the V gene TRBV19; D is unclear. This CDR3 is built from 15 residues. Trimming removed 5 bases at V and 1 base at J, with 14 bases between. Germline CDR1 LNHDA, CDR2 SQIVND (reference sequence). CDR3 sequence: CASSEHTVKNTEAFF. Here the CDR3 DNA reads TGTGCCAGTAGTGAACACACAGTTAAGAACACTGAAGCTTTCTTT. Supplemented by reference TRBV19 and TRBJ1-1, the full variable domain reads DGGITQSPKYLFRKEGQNVTLSCEQNLNHDAMYWYRQDPGQGLRLIYYSQIVNDFQKGDIAEGYSVSREKKESFPLTVTSAQKNPTAFYLCASSEHTVKNTEAFFGQGTRLTVV.

In its sample, this clone was seen once. The chain is built from TRBV27 and TRBJ1-1; D uncertain. Between the trimmed V and J ends, which lost 4 bases and 4 bases, there was a span of 10 bases. CDR3 length: 13 residues. CDR1 and CDR2 from the germline V gene are MNHEY and SMNVEV (reference sequence). Written as DNA, the CDR3 is TGTGCCAGCAGTTCCAGGTTGGGCACTGAAGCTTTCTTT. This translates into CASSSRLGTEAFF.

This chain links TRBV11-3 with TRBJ1-1; D is unclear. Deletions cut 5 bases from V and 4 bases from J, with 5 bases between. The germline V gene encodes CDR1 SGHNT and CDR2 YENEEA. The CDR3 contains 11 residues. The CDR3 DNA reads as TGTGCCAGCAGCCGGGGCACTGAAGCTTTCTTT. The encoded protein is CASSRGTEAFF.

The chain joins TRBV7-2 to TRBJ2-1, with TRBD2 as a possible D gene (5 bases). CDR1 SGHTA and CDR2 FQGNSA come from the germline V gene. CDR3 length equals 13 residues. V lost 1 base to trimming and J lost 9 bases, with 10 bases between them. The CDR3 spells CASSLVGRGEQFF. CDR3 coding DNA: TGTGCCAGCAGCTTAGTAGGACGGGGTGAGCAGTTCTTC.